This paragraph reports one TCR beta chain. TCRdb's copy holds only in-frame clones and misses some; the assay was immunoSEQ multiplex PCR. The sample carries about 350,000 clones, approximately 91% recorded once. The data were taken from a study of blood T cell repertoires in COVID-19. Study-level background: T cells, B-cell-depleted T cells, or PBMCs provided the cDNA or gDNA that served as material.

This CDR3 contains 16 residues. With V trimmed by 4 bases and J by 5 bases, 7 bases remained unmatched. Germline V gene lookup returns CDR1 LGHDT and CDR2 YNNKEL (reference sequence). The chain links TRBV3-1 (or the pseudogene TRBV3-2) to TRBJ1-6; TRBD1 agrees at 8 bases. The receptor comes from a woman in her 30s who had been exposed to COVID-19. The sample was PBMCs or T cells enriched from blood (not recorded which). The CDR3: CASSREGQGDNSPLHF. CDR3 sequence (DNA): TGTGCCAGCAGCCGGGAAGGACAGGGAGATAATTCACCCCTCCACTTT.